The entry that follows covers one T cell receptor beta chain sequence. The data were obtained in a study of blood T cell repertoires in COVID-19. V shed 8 bases and J shed 4 bases, with 14 bases lying between them. Per the germline V gene, CDR1 is KGHSH and CDR2 is LQKENI. This CDR3 comprises 13 residues. The method was immunoSEQ multiplex PCR; TCRdb's version includes in-frame clones alone and lacks a portion of them. The sample lists 200,000 to 250,000 clones, approximately 77% occurring once. J is TRBJ2-5 and V is TRBV18, with no clear D. Sequencing was carried out using peripheral blood. The clonotype originates from a woman older than 75 with acute or convalescent COVID-19. The CDR3 reads CASPKEYGETQYF. Written as DNA, the CDR3 is TGTGCCAGCCCTAAGGAGTACGGAGAGACCCAGTACTTC.